This TCR beta chain was identified during a study of a mutant IDH1 vaccine in newly diagnosed glioma. Study overall: Vaccination followed radiotherapy alone by 4-6 weeks, or accompanied temozolomide cycles. Treated patients, averaging roughly 40 years, were about 60% male and approximately 38% female. Visit V12 was conducted at week 35 as the safety follow-up. Visit V13 came later, at week 47. It was radiotherapy, temozolomide, or both that patients received previously, with most receiving both.

This clone was observed a single time. Its target is unknown. V was trimmed by 4 bases and J by 5 bases, leaving 10 bases between them. The CDR3 sequence is 12 residues long. CDR1 is SGHDT and CDR2 is YYEEEE in the germline V gene. The time point denotes: week 47, end of study. Doses comprised 300 ug of mutant IDH1 20-mer peptide each, plus topical imiquimod. Here immunoSEQ multiplex PCR was the method, and the copy in TCRdb shows in-frame clones only, minus some. The table has around 94,000 clones, 85% to 90% seen once. The chain couples TRBV5-6 to TRBJ2-7; D might be TRBD1 (6 bases). The TCR originated in a woman aged 45-60 years with glioma. Sequenced material: PBMCs, taken from a glioma patient whose treatment included an IDH1 peptide vaccine. The CDR3 region has the DNA TGTGCCAGCAGCCGTGGGGGCAACGAGCAGTACTTC. The encoded protein is CASSRGGNEQYF.